This record concerns one TCR beta chain sequence. The data belong to a study of blood T cell repertoires in COVID-19. In the original analysis: Reference gene primer amplification in the assay estimated nucleated cell counts. TCRdb keeps only in-frame clones here, not all; method: immunoSEQ multiplex PCR. V, J and clone size are those of that table, while D and trimming were read from the DNA. This sample has 200,000 to 250,000 clones, with around nine tenths found just once. The TCR was taken from a young man with active or convalescent COVID-19. The source material was peripheral blood.

CDR3 protein: CASSQDSSGSVGTQYF. In DNA form, the CDR3 reads TGTGCCAGCAGCCAAGACTCTAGCGGGAGCGTTGGGACCCAGTACTTC. The rearrangement uses TRBV3-1 (or the pseudogene TRBV3-2) and TRBJ2-5; 10 bases agree with TRBD2. The CDR3 runs to 16 residues. V gave up 0 bases and J gave up 7 bases; unmatched junction bases: 8. Germline-derived CDR1 and CDR2 are LGHDT and YNNKEL (reference sequence).